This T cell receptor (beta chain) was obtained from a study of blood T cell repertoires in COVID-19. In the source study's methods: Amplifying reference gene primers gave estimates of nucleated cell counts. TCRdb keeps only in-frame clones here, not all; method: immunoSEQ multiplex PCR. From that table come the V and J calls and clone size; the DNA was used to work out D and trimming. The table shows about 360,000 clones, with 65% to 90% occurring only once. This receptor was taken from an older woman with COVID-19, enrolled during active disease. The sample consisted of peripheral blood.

CDR3: CASSLEAQETQYF. CDR3 DNA: TGTGCCAGCAGCTTAGAGGCCCAAGAGACCCAGTACTTC. V and J are TRBV5-4 and TRBJ2-5; D unclear. The germline gives CDR1 SGHNT, CDR2 YYREEE (reference sequence). V was trimmed by 2 bases and J by 1 base, leaving 6 bases between them. The CDR3 length is 13 residues.